This T cell receptor (beta chain) was identified in a study of T cell responses to AZD1222 COVID-19 vaccine. TCRdb's table, derived via immunoSEQ multiplex PCR, lists solely in-frame clones and lacks some. The sample shows roughly 120,000 clones, around 83% of them seen only once. Germline CDR1 LNHDA, CDR2 SQIVND (reference sequence). The V and J ends lost 1 base and 4 bases respectively, with 11 bases between them. CDR3 length: 15 amino acids. The sequence was collected from an adult in good health. This sample comprised peripheral blood, obtained on day 0 of AZD1222 vaccination. The rearrangement joins TRBV19 to TRBJ2-1; D gene uncertain. DNA for the CDR3: TGTGCCAGTAGTATAGGTGCCAATTTGTACAATGAGCAGTTCTTC. Residues: CASSIGANLYNEQFF.